This passage covers 7 T cell receptor beta chains from one sample sequenced in a study of blood T cell repertoires in COVID-19. Assay: immunoSEQ multiplex PCR; the TCRdb copy retains only in-frame clones and omits some. Here the sample spans 70,000 to 80,000 clones, about 89% being singletons. Sequencing was performed on peripheral blood. The receptors here all came from a woman aged 55-75 years with acute or convalescent COVID-19.

The V gene is TRBV5-4, the J gene TRBJ2-2; perhaps TRBD1 as D (5 bases). V lost 2 bases and J lost 6, with 14 bases in between. Per the germline V gene, CDR1 is SGHNT and CDR2 is YYREEE (reference sequence). CDR3 length: 15 amino acids. The CDR3 sequence is CASSLKDTVAGELFF. As DNA, the CDR3 is TGTGCCAGCAGCTTAAAGGACACAGTAGCCGGGGAGCTGTTTTTT.

The chain has TRBV6-5 and TRBJ1-1; 9 positions match TRBD1. Germline loops: CDR1 MNHEY, CDR2 SVGAGI. V lost 6 bases, J lost 9 bases, and 8 bases stayed unmatched. The CDR3 spans 13 residues. The CDR3 DNA sequence: TGTGCCAGCAGGACCCCGGGACAGGGCCAAGCTTTCTTT. Translating gives CASRTPGQGQAFF.

This clone showed up just a few times. The chain couples TRBV30 to TRBJ1-5; D not resolved. Trimming shortened V by 5 bases and J by 2 bases, and 10 bases separated the two germline ends. The CDR3 is made up of 13 amino acids. Germline assignment: CDR1 GTSNPN and CDR2 SVGIG (reference sequence). The CDR3 reads CAWSLDRNQPQHF. CDR3 bases: TGTGCCTGGTCACTCGATCGCAATCAGCCCCAGCATTTT.

V usage is TRBV27 and J usage is TRBJ2-3, with D uncertain. V lost 9 bases and J lost 1, with 14 bases in between. This CDR3 comprises 14 residues. CDR1 MNHEY and CDR2 SMNVEV come from the germline V gene (reference sequence). Here the CDR3 reads CASRPRLGTDTQYF. Written as DNA, the CDR3 is TGTGCCAGTCGTCCGCGACTTGGCACAGATACGCAGTATTTT.

The genes are TRBV19 and TRBJ1-2; 9 positions match TRBD1. CDR1 LNHDA and CDR2 SQIVND come from the germline V gene (reference sequence). There are 18 residues in the CDR3. V gave up 5 bases and J gave up 7 bases; unmatched junction bases: 20. The CDR3, as DNA: TGTGCCAGTAGTCCCCAAACCGGGACAGGGACAATAACTGGTGGCTACACCTTC. It codes for CASSPQTGTGTITGGYTF.

The rearrangement links TRBV3-1 (or the pseudogene TRBV3-2) to TRBJ2-7, with 7 bases fitting TRBD2. V was pared by 4 bases and J by 5 bases, with 2 bases of the junction left unmatched. Per germline, CDR1 LGHDT and CDR2 YNNKEL (reference sequence). The CDR3 runs 12 residues. The CDR3 loop is CASSRGGNEQYF. The CDR3 coding sequence is TGTGCCAGCAGCCGGGGGGGGAACGAGCAGTACTTC.

The chain carries TRBV14 and TRBJ2-5; D unresolved. The length of the CDR3 is 15 residues. Trimming removed 1 base at V and 0 bases at J, with 9 bases between. Germline lookup yields CDR1 SGHDN and CDR2 FVKESK. CDR3 protein: CASSQVPAYQETQYF. CDR3 nucleotides: TGTGCCAGCAGCCAAGTCCCAGCGTACCAAGAGACCCAGTACTTC.